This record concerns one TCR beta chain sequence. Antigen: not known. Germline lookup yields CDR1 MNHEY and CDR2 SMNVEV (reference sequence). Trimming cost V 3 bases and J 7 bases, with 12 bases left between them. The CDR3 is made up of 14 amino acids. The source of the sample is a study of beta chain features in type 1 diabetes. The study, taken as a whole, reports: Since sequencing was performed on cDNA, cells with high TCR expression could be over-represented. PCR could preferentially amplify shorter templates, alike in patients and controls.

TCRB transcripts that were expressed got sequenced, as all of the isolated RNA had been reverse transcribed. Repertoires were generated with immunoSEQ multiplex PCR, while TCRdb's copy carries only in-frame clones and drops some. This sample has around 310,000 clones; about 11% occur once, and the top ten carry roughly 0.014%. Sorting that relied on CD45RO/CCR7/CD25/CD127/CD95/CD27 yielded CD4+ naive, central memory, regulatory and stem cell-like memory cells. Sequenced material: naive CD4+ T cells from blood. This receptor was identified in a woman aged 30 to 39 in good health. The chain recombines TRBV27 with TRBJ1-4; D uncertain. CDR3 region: CASSFSGIGEKLFF. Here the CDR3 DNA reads TGTGCCAGCAGTTTTTCGGGGATAGGTGAAAAACTGTTTTTT. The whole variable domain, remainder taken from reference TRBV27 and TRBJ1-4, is EAQVTQNPRYLITVTGKKLTVTCSQNMNHEYMSWYRQDPGLGLRQIYYSMNVEVTDKGDVPEGYKVSRKEKRNFPLILESPSPNQTSLYFCASSFSGIGEKLFFGSGTQLSVL.